These 3 T cell receptor beta chains were all obtained from the same sample, sequenced in a study of response to subunit inactivated influenza vaccine. TCRdb independently ran MiXCR on the RT-PCR reads; one entry per CDR3 protein. Of hundreds of thousands of distinct CDR3 sequences listed, about 15% are singletons. Sequenced here: PBMCs from blood, sampled about 14 days before vaccination. The source is a man between 45 and 60 years old who received an inactivated influenza vaccine.

This clonotype was detected only a few times. The chain employs TRBV6-5 and TRBJ2-1; tentative D call: TRBD2 (7 bases). The CDR3 totals 11 residues. With 2 bases removed from V and 13 bases from J, the gap between germline ends came to 9 bases. The V gene's germline CDR1 is MNHEY and CDR2 SVGAGI. DNA for the CDR3: TGTGCCAGCAGTTACGCGGGGGCCCAGTTCTTC. Protein product: CASSYAGAQFF.

The chain joins TRBV20-1 to TRBJ2-7; D gene unclear. Germline V gene data show CDR1 as DFQATT and CDR2 as SNEGSKA (reference sequence). The CDR3 totals 13 residues. With 2 bases removed from V and 0 bases from J, the gap between germline ends came to 8 bases. The CDR3 here is CSARPRSSYEQYF. CDR3 DNA: TGCAGTGCTAGACCCAGGAGCTCCTACGAGCAGTACTTC.

The rearrangement links TRBV7-2 to TRBJ2-3; D is possibly TRBD2 (5 bases). The ends were cut back, 5 bases at V and 5 bases at J, with 11 bases in the middle. Germline-derived CDR1 and CDR2 are SGHTA and FQGNSA. The CDR3 is made up of 13 amino acids. CDR3 residues: CASSLTRLDTQYF. Here the CDR3 DNA reads TGTGCCAGCAGCCTCACTAGATTAGATACGCAGTATTTT.